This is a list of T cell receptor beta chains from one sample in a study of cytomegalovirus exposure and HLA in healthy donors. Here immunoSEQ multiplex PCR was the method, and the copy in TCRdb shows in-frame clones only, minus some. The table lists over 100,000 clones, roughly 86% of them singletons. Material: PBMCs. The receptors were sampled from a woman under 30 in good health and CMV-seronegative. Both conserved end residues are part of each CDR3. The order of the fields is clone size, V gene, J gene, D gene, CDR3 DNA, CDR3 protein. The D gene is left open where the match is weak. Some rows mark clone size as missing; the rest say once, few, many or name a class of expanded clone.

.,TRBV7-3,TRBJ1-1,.,TGTGCCAGCAGCTTAGCAGGGATTTTTTTCTTT,CASSLAGIFFF
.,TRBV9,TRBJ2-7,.,TGTGCCAGCGGGGGCACCTACGAGCAGTACTTC,CASGGTYEQYF
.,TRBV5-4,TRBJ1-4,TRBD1,TGTGCCAGCAGCCGCAGGGGGACGGTGAATGAAAAACTGTTTTTT,CASSRRGTVNEKLFF
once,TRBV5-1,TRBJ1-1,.,TGCGCCAGCAGCTTGGGGCAGGATAACGCTGAAGCTTTCTTT,CASSLGQDNAEAFF
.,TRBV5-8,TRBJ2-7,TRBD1,TGTGCCAGCAGCGGGACAGGGAGCTACGAGCAGTACTTC,CASSGTGSYEQYF
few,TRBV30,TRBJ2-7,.,TGTGCCTGGAGTGCCGCAGGGTACGAGCAGTACTTC,CAWSAAGYEQYF
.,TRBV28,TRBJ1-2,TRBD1,TGTGCCAGCAGTCCGGATCGGGACAGGGGACGAGGCTACACCTTC,CASSPDRDRGRGYTF
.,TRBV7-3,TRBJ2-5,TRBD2,TGTGCCAGCAGCTTAGCGGGGGGGCATGAGACCCAGTACTTC,CASSLAGGHETQYF
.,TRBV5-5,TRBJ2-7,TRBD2,TGTGCCAGCAGCTTGGTTAGTAGCGGGAGATCCTACGAGCAGTACTTC,CASSLVSSGRSYEQYF
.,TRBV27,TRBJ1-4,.,TGTGCCAGCAGTTCAGAGGGGGCAACTAATGAAAAACTGTTTTTT,CASSSEGATNEKLFF
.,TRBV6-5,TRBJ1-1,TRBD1,TGTGCCAGCAGTTACGGGGGACAGAGGAACACTGAAGCTTTCTTT,CASSYGGQRNTEAFF
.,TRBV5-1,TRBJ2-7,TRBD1,TGCGCCAGCAGCTTAGGGACAGGCCCCTACGAGCAGTACTTC,CASSLGTGPYEQYF
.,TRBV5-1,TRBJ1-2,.,TGCGCCAGCAGCTTGGCGACAGATAAACCTAACTATGGCTACACCTTC,CASSLATDKPNYGYTF
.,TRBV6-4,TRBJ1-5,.,TGTGCCAGCAGTCCCCTGGCGGCATATAGCAATCAGCCCCAGCATTTT,CASSPLAAYSNQPQHF
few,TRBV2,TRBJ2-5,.,TGTGCCAGCAGTAGGGGCCCAGAGACCCAGTACTTC,CASSRGPETQYF
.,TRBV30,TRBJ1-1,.,TGTGCCTGGAGCCGCGGTTTCACTGAAGCTTTCTTT,CAWSRGFTEAFF
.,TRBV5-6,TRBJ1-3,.,TGTGCCAGCACAATAAACGGGGGGGCTGCCGTTTCTGGAAACACCATATATTTT,CASTINGGAAVSGNTIYF
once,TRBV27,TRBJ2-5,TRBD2,TGTGCCAGCAGCACCGGGACTAGCGGGAGAGAGACCCAGTACTTC,CASSTGTSGRETQYF
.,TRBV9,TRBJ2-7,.,TGTGCCAGCAGCTCCGATGCCAGATTCTACGAGCAGTACTTC,CASSSDARFYEQYF
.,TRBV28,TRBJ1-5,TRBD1,TGTGCCAGCAGCACCGACAGGGAGAGTCAGCCCCAGCATTTT,CASSTDRESQPQHF
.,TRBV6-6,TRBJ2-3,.,TGTGCCAGCAGTTACCATAGGGGAGGTACAGATACGCAGTATTTT,CASSYHRGGTDTQYF
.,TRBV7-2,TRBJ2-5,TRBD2,TGTGCCAGCAGCTTACTAGCGGCGGAGACCCAGTACTTC,CASSLLAAETQYF
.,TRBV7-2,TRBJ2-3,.,TGTGCCAGCAGCTTGGATTCCGGGACGCAGTATTTT,CASSLDSGTQYF
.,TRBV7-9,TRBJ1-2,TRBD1,TGTGCCAGCAGCGAGTCGACAGGGTTCTATGGCTACACCTTC,CASSESTGFYGYTF
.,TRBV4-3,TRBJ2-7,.,TGCGCCAGCAGCCCTGCCCTCCAGGGAACCTACGAGCAGTACTTC,CASSPALQGTYEQYF
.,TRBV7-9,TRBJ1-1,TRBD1,TGTGCCAGCAGCTTAGAACAGGGGATAAACACTGAAGCTTTCTTT,CASSLEQGINTEAFF
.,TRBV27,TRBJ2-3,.,TGTGCCAGCAGTTTAGAACTGGCGGGACAAGGGGGCACCCCAGATACGCAGTATTTT,CASSLELAGQGGTPDTQYF
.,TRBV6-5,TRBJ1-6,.,TGTGCCAGCAGCTGGACGGAGCTTGGGAGCCTCCACTTT,CASSWTELGSLHF
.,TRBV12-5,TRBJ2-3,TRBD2,TGTGCTAGTGGCCGCGGGAGAGGGGATACGCAGTATTTT,CASGRGRGDTQYF
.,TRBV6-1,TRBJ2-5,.,TGTGCCAGCAGTGAATCGGAACAGAGGGGGGAGACCCAGTACTTC,CASSESEQRGETQYF
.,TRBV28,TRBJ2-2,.,TGTGCCAGCAGTTTAAGTCCCGGGAGAACCGGGGAGCTGTTTTTT,CASSLSPGRTGELFF
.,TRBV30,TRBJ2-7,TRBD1,TGTGCCTGCCTACCCCGGACAGGGACCTACGAGCAGTACTTC,CACLPRTGTYEQYF
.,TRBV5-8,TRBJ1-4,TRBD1,TGTGCCAGCAGCTACGGACAGGGCCTGACTAATGAAAAACTGTTTTTT,CASSYGQGLTNEKLFF
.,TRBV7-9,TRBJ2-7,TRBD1,TGTGCCAGCAGCTCCCCCGGGACAGGGACTTCCTACGAGCAGTACTTC,CASSSPGTGTSYEQYF
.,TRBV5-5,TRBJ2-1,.,TGTGCCAGCAGCCAGGGACAGTGGAGGGAAAGAAGTGAGCAGTTCTTC,CASSQGQWRERSEQFF
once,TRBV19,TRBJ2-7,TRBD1,TGTGCCAGTAGTAGGGGACAGGGGGCCTCCTACGAGCAGTACTTC,CASSRGQGASYEQYF
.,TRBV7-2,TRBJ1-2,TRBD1,TGTGCCAGCAGCTTACATAGGGACAGGGGTGGCTACACCTTC,CASSLHRDRGGYTF
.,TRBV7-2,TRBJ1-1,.,TGTGCCAGCAGCTTAGTCTTTGGACAGAACACTGAAGCTTTCTTT,CASSLVFGQNTEAFF
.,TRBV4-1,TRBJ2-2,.,TGCGCCAGCAGCCATCCGTCGACTCCTCCCGACACCGGGGAGCTGTTTTTT,CASSHPSTPPDTGELFF
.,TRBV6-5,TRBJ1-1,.,TGTGCCAGCAGGAATGGAGGGGACACTGAAGCTTTCTTT,CASRNGGDTEAFF
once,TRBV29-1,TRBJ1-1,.,TGCAGCGTTGGAGACACTTTGAACACTGAAGCTTTCTTT,CSVGDTLNTEAFF